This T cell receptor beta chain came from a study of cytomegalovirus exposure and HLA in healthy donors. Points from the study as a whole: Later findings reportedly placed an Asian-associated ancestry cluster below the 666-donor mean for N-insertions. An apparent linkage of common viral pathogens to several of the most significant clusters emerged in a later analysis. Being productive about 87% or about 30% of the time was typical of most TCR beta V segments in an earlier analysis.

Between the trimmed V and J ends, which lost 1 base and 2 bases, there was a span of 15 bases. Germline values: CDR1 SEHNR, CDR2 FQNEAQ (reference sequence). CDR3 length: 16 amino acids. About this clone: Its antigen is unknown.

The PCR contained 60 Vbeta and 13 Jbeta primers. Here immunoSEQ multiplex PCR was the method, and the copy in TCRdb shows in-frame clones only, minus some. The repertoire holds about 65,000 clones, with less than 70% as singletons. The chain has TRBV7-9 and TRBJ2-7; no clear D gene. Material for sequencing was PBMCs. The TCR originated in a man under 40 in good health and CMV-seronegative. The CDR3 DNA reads TGTGCCAGCAGCTTAGTTGGGCAAATACGAACCTACGAGCAGTACTTC. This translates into CASSLVGQIRTYEQYF.